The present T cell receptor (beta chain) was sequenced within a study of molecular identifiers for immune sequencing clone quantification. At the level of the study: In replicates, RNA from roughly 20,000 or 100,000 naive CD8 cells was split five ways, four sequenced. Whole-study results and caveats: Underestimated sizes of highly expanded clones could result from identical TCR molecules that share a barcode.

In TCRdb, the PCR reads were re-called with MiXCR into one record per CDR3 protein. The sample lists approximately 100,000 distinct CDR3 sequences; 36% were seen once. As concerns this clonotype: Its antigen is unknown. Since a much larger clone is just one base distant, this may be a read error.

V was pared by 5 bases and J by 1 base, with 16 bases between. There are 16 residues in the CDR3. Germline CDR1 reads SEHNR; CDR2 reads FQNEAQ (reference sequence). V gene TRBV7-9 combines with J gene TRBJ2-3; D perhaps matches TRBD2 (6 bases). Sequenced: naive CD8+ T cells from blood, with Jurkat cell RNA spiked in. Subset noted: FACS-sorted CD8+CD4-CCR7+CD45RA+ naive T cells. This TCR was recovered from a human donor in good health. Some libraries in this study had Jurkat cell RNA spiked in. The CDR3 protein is CASSAPWGERTDTQYF. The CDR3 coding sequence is TGTGCCAGCAGCGCCCCCTGGGGGGAGCGCACAGATACGCAGTATTTT. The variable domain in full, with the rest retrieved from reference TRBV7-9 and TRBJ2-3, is DTGVSQNPRHKITKRGQNVTFRCDPISEHNRLYWYRQTLGQGPEFLTYFQNEAQLEKSRLLSDRFSAERPKGSFSTLEIQRTEQGDSAMYLCASSAPWGERTDTQYFGPGTRLTVL.